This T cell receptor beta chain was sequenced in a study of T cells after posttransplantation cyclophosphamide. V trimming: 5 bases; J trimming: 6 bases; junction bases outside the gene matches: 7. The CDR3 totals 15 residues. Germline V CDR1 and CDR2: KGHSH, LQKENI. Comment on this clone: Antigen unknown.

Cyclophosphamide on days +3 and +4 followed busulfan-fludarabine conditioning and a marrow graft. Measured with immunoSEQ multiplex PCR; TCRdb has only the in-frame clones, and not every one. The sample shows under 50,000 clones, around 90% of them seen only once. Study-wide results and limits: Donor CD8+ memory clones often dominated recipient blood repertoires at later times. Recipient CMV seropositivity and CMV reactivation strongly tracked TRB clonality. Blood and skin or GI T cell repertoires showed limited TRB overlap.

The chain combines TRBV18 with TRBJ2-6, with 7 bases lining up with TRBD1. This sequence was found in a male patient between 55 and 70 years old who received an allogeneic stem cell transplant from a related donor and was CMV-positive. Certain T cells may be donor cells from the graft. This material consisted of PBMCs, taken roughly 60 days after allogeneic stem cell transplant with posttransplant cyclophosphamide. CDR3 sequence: CASSASQGKANVLTF. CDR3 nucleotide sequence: TGTGCCAGCTCAGCCTCACAGGGGAAGGCCAACGTCCTGACTTTC.